These T cell receptor beta chains were read from a single sample in a study of spatial heterogeneity in lung cancer. TCRdb called the 5' RACE reads again in MiXCR, with one record for every CDR3 protein. The top ten clones hold less than 30% of a sample with about 38,000 distinct CDR3 sequences, around 5% of them seen once. Sequenced material: PBMCs, taken at surgery. The receptors stem from a female donor with early-stage non-small cell lung cancer. CDR3s include the opening cysteine and the closing phenylalanine or tryptophan. A D gene is named only where the DNA matches it firmly. Expanded clones get a size class; other rows say once, few or many, or leave the size out.

cdr3_nt: TGTGCCAGCAGCCAAGACAGGGGACCCTTTAGCAATCAGCCCCAGCATTTT
cdr3_aa: CASSQDRGPFSNQPQHF
v_call: TRBV5-5
d_call: TRBD1
j_call: TRBJ1-5
clone_size: many

cdr3_nt: TGTGCCAGTAGTATTAGAGGGGCCGGACAGGGTAACGCTGGGGCCAACGTCCTGACTTTC
cdr3_aa: CASSIRGAGQGNAGANVLTF
v_call: TRBV19
d_call: TRBD1
j_call: TRBJ2-6
clone_size: many

cdr3_nt: TGTGCCTGGAGGGAACGGAACGGTGTCACCGGGGAGCTGTTTTTT
cdr3_aa: CAWRERNGVTGELFF
v_call: TRBV30
d_call: NA
j_call: TRBJ2-2
clone_size: many

cdr3_nt: TGTGCCAGCAGCGTAGAAGGGAAACAGAACTATGGCTACACCTTC
cdr3_aa: CASSVEGKQNYGYTF
v_call: TRBV9
d_call: NA
j_call: TRBJ1-2
clone_size: many

cdr3_nt: TGCAGTGCCGAGGACAGGGGGTTTAATGAAAAACTGTTTTTT
cdr3_aa: CSAEDRGFNEKLFF
v_call: TRBV20-1
d_call: TRBD1
j_call: TRBJ1-4
clone_size: many

cdr3_nt: TGTGCCAGCAGCTTAGACAGGGTGCGTGAAGCTTTCTTT
cdr3_aa: CASSLDRVREAFF
v_call: TRBV7-9
d_call: NA
j_call: TRBJ1-1
clone_size: NA

cdr3_nt: TGTGCCAGCTCACCATCCGACAGGGCCGGGGCCAACGTCCTGACTTTC
cdr3_aa: CASSPSDRAGANVLTF
v_call: TRBV18
d_call: TRBD1
j_call: TRBJ2-6
clone_size: many

cdr3_nt: TGTGCCAGCAGCTCGGACAGGGCAAGAAACTATGGCTACACCTTC
cdr3_aa: CASSSDRARNYGYTF
v_call: TRBV7-8
d_call: TRBD1
j_call: TRBJ1-2
clone_size: many

cdr3_nt: TGTGCCAGCAGCTTAGAGTTAGCCAAAAACATTCAGTACTTC
cdr3_aa: CASSLELAKNIQYF
v_call: TRBV7-8
d_call: NA
j_call: TRBJ2-4
clone_size: many

cdr3_nt: TGTGCCAGCAGCTTAAGGTGGGCGGCGGAGACCCAGTACTTC
cdr3_aa: CASSLRWAAETQYF
v_call: TRBV7-2
d_call: NA
j_call: TRBJ2-5
clone_size: once

cdr3_nt: TGCAGCGCGGGGGACATACTTTACGAGCAGTACTTC
cdr3_aa: CSAGDILYEQYF
v_call: TRBV29-1
d_call: NA
j_call: TRBJ2-7
clone_size: many

cdr3_nt: TGTGCCATCAGTGCTAGGCGTCCAGATACGCAGTATTTT
cdr3_aa: CAISARRPDTQYF
v_call: TRBV10-3
d_call: NA
j_call: TRBJ2-3
clone_size: medium-sized

cdr3_nt: TGTGCTAGTGGTTTGTGGCAGATAAATGAAAAACTGTTTTTT
cdr3_aa: CASGLWQINEKLFF
v_call: TRBV12-5
d_call: NA
j_call: TRBJ1-4
clone_size: few

cdr3_nt: TGTGCCAGCTCACCGGACAGGGATGGTACGCAGTATTTT
cdr3_aa: CASSPDRDGTQYF
v_call: TRBV18
d_call: TRBD1
j_call: TRBJ2-3
clone_size: NA

cdr3_nt: TGTGCCAGCTTGAAGACTAAGGACAGAGATTATGGCTACACCTTC
cdr3_aa: CASLKTKDRDYGYTF
v_call: TRBV27
d_call: NA
j_call: TRBJ1-2
clone_size: many

cdr3_nt: TGTGCCAGTATGGACAGCCCAACTAATGAAAAACTGTTTTTT
cdr3_aa: CASMDSPTNEKLFF
v_call: TRBV19
d_call: NA
j_call: TRBJ1-4
clone_size: many

cdr3_nt: TGTGCCAGCAAGATAGGGGGGGCCATTCCAGATACGCAGTATTTT
cdr3_aa: CASKIGGAIPDTQYF
v_call: TRBV3-1
d_call: NA
j_call: TRBJ2-3
clone_size: NA

cdr3_nt: TGTGCCATCAGCCCAGGGGGCGGTGAGCAGTACTTC
cdr3_aa: CAISPGGGEQYF
v_call: TRBV10-3
d_call: TRBD1
j_call: TRBJ2-7
clone_size: many

cdr3_nt: TGTGCCAGCAGTGAAGGGCCGAGCAATCAGCCCCAGCATTTT
cdr3_aa: CASSEGPSNQPQHF
v_call: TRBV6-1
d_call: NA
j_call: TRBJ1-5
clone_size: NA

cdr3_nt: TGTGCCAGCAGTTTATCAGGGATGGCCCATGGCTACACCTTC
cdr3_aa: CASSLSGMAHGYTF
v_call: TRBV28
d_call: NA
j_call: TRBJ1-2
clone_size: many

cdr3_nt: TGCAGTGCTAGTAAGACCTACGAGCAGTACTTC
cdr3_aa: CSASKTYEQYF
v_call: TRBV20-1
d_call: NA
j_call: TRBJ2-7
clone_size: few

cdr3_nt: TGTGCCAGCACCTCTGGGGGCGAGCAGTACTTC
cdr3_aa: CASTSGGEQYF
v_call: TRBV12-3/TRBV12-4
d_call: NA
j_call: TRBJ2-7
clone_size: NA

cdr3_nt: TGCGCCAGCAGCTTGTTTAACCCCGGGGCACCTCAAGAGACCCAGTACTTC
cdr3_aa: CASSLFNPGAPQETQYF
v_call: TRBV5-1
d_call: NA
j_call: TRBJ2-5
clone_size: many

cdr3_nt: TGTGCCAGCAGCCGGACAGGGAACACTGAAGCTTTCTTT
cdr3_aa: CASSRTGNTEAFF
v_call: TRBV7-2
d_call: TRBD1
j_call: TRBJ1-1
clone_size: many

cdr3_nt: TGTGCCAGCAGAGCGACGTTCAGGGTCGTCGGCTCCTACAATGAGCAGTTCTTC
cdr3_aa: CASRATFRVVGSYNEQFF
v_call: TRBV11-2
d_call: NA
j_call: TRBJ2-1
clone_size: many

cdr3_nt: TGTGCCAGCAGCCAATACTATACAGGGGAAGAGACCCAGTACTTC
cdr3_aa: CASSQYYTGEETQYF
v_call: TRBV3-1
d_call: TRBD1
j_call: TRBJ2-5
clone_size: few

cdr3_nt: TGTGCCAGCAGCTTATTGGGACTAGCGGACGGGGGGACCCAGTACTTC
cdr3_aa: CASSLLGLADGGTQYF
v_call: TRBV7-2
d_call: TRBD2
j_call: TRBJ2-5
clone_size: many

cdr3_nt: TGTGCCAGCAGAGATATAGCGGGGGGCACAGATACGCAGTATTTT
cdr3_aa: CASRDIAGGTDTQYF
v_call: TRBV28
d_call: TRBD2
j_call: TRBJ2-3
clone_size: many

cdr3_nt: TGTGCCAGCAGTTCCCCTGGGGGTTTTGAGGCTTTCTTT
cdr3_aa: CASSSPGGFEAFF
v_call: TRBV6-1
d_call: NA
j_call: TRBJ1-1
clone_size: NA

cdr3_nt: TGTGCCAGTCTTCAGCGGGGTCTAACAGATACGCAGTATTTT
cdr3_aa: CASLQRGLTDTQYF
v_call: TRBV19
d_call: TRBD2
j_call: TRBJ2-3
clone_size: many

cdr3_nt: TGTGCCAGCAAATTTAGCGGGCCCAATCAGCCCCAGCATTTT
cdr3_aa: CASKFSGPNQPQHF
v_call: TRBV6-5
d_call: NA
j_call: TRBJ1-5
clone_size: few

cdr3_nt: TGCGCCAGCAGCTTGAGCGGGTCTAGCACAGATACGCAGTATTTT
cdr3_aa: CASSLSGSSTDTQYF
v_call: TRBV5-1
d_call: NA
j_call: TRBJ2-3
clone_size: many

cdr3_nt: TGCGCCACCATCGGACAGGGGGCTCTCTCTGGGGCCAACGTCCTGACTTTC
cdr3_aa: CATIGQGALSGANVLTF
v_call: TRBV23-1
d_call: TRBD1
j_call: TRBJ2-6
clone_size: NA

cdr3_nt: TGTGCCAGCAGTCCCATAGGGGGCAATCAGCCCCAGCATTTT
cdr3_aa: CASSPIGGNQPQHF
v_call: TRBV25-1
d_call: NA
j_call: TRBJ1-5
clone_size: many

cdr3_nt: TGTGCCAGCAGTTTCGTAACTAGCGGGGTTACAGATACGCAGTATTTT
cdr3_aa: CASSFVTSGVTDTQYF
v_call: TRBV28
d_call: TRBD2
j_call: TRBJ2-3
clone_size: NA

cdr3_nt: TGTGCCAGCAGCTTAGTATGGGCCGATCAAGAGACCCAGTACTTC
cdr3_aa: CASSLVWADQETQYF
v_call: TRBV7-2
d_call: NA
j_call: TRBJ2-5
clone_size: many

cdr3_nt: TGTGCCAGCAGTTCCGGGACAGGGCTCTACAATGAGCAGTTCTTC
cdr3_aa: CASSSGTGLYNEQFF
v_call: TRBV7-9
d_call: TRBD1
j_call: TRBJ2-1
clone_size: many

cdr3_nt: TGTGCCAGCAGTTCGAAGGAGGCTACGCAGTATTTT
cdr3_aa: CASSSKEATQYF
v_call: TRBV12-3/TRBV12-4
d_call: NA
j_call: TRBJ2-3
clone_size: many

cdr3_nt: TGTGCCAGCAGCTCCGCCGGGGGGCGAGGCTATGGCTACACCTTC
cdr3_aa: CASSSAGGRGYGYTF
v_call: TRBV7-2
d_call: NA
j_call: TRBJ1-2
clone_size: many

cdr3_nt: TGTGCCTGGAGTGTAATAGTGACTGAAGCTTTCTTT
cdr3_aa: CAWSVIVTEAFF
v_call: TRBV30
d_call: NA
j_call: TRBJ1-1
clone_size: many

cdr3_nt: TGTGCCAGCAGTTTAGAGATTAGGTATCAGGGCAGGGTGAAGCGCACTGAAGCTTTCTTT
cdr3_aa: CASSLEIRYQGRVKRTEAFF
v_call: TRBV12-3/TRBV12-4
d_call: NA
j_call: TRBJ1-1
clone_size: few

cdr3_nt: TGTGCCAGCATCGCGGAAAGGGGGTCTAAGCAGTACTTC
cdr3_aa: CASIAERGSKQYF
v_call: TRBV28
d_call: NA
j_call: TRBJ2-7
clone_size: many

cdr3_nt: TGTGCCAGCAGCCCTCCGGGACAAATCTATGGCTACACCTTC
cdr3_aa: CASSPPGQIYGYTF
v_call: TRBV12-3/TRBV12-4
d_call: NA
j_call: TRBJ1-2
clone_size: few

cdr3_nt: TGTGCCAGCAGTCACCGGACAGCCCCACTGGAGCAGTACTTC
cdr3_aa: CASSHRTAPLEQYF
v_call: TRBV28
d_call: NA
j_call: TRBJ2-7
clone_size: many

cdr3_nt: TGTGCCAGCAGCCGGGGACAGGGGAACACTGAAGCTTTCTTT
cdr3_aa: CASSRGQGNTEAFF
v_call: TRBV3-1
d_call: TRBD1
j_call: TRBJ1-1
clone_size: many

cdr3_nt: TGTGCCAGCAGTGACTCGACAGGGGGCCCAGATACGCAGTATTTT
cdr3_aa: CASSDSTGGPDTQYF
v_call: TRBV6-4
d_call: TRBD1
j_call: TRBJ2-3
clone_size: many

cdr3_nt: TGTGCTAGTGGTTTGGTCGCCGGGACAGGGGGAGATCAGCCCCAGCATTTT
cdr3_aa: CASGLVAGTGGDQPQHF
v_call: TRBV12-5
d_call: TRBD1
j_call: TRBJ1-5
clone_size: many

cdr3_nt: TGTGCCAGCAGTTCGACAGGCTCTGGGGCCAACGTCCTGACTTTC
cdr3_aa: CASSSTGSGANVLTF
v_call: TRBV12-3/TRBV12-4
d_call: NA
j_call: TRBJ2-6
clone_size: NA

cdr3_nt: TGTGCCAGCAGCGTAGGTCCCCAAGCCGATACGCAGTATTTT
cdr3_aa: CASSVGPQADTQYF
v_call: TRBV9
d_call: NA
j_call: TRBJ2-3
clone_size: NA

cdr3_nt: TGTGCCAGCCGCCGGATTGGACAGGGGGACGGGAAAGCTTTCTTT
cdr3_aa: CASRRIGQGDGKAFF
v_call: TRBV6-6
d_call: TRBD1
j_call: TRBJ1-1
clone_size: NA